Listed below are T cell receptor beta chains from one sample, sequenced in a study of blood T cell repertoires in COVID-19. The assay was immunoSEQ multiplex PCR, and TCRdb's table has in-frame clones only and misses some. The sample lists about 99,000 clones; about 85% were seen once. Sequencing used peripheral blood. These receptors came from a man aged 45-65 years in a cohort sampled during active COVID-19. CDR3s include the opening cysteine and the closing phenylalanine or tryptophan. A D gene is named only where the DNA matches it firmly. The listing skips clone size in some rows; elsewhere it reads once, few, many or a size class.

V gene	clone size	J gene	D gene	CDR3 DNA	CDR3 protein
TRBV18	-	TRBJ2-7	TRBD2	TGTGCCAGCTCACCCCTCCTAGCGGACTACTCCTACGAGCAGTACTTC	CASSPLLADYSYEQYF
TRBV14	-	TRBJ2-2	-	TGTGCCAGCAGCCAAGATCTGAACACCGGGGAGCTGTTTTTT	CASSQDLNTGELFF
TRBV27	-	TRBJ2-1	TRBD1	TGTGCCAGCAGTTTACCCCCCTGGACAGGGGATTTTGGGAATGAGCAGTTCTTC	CASSLPPWTGDFGNEQFF
TRBV9	few	TRBJ2-3	-	TGTGCCAGCAGCCCGGGCACAGATACGCAGTATTTT	CASSPGTDTQYF
TRBV19	-	TRBJ1-5	-	TGTGCCAGTAGCCAGACAGATCAGAATCAGCCCCAGCATTTT	CASSQTDQNQPQHF
TRBV6-5	once	TRBJ1-6	TRBD1	TGTGCCAGCAGGGATACAGGGGTTAGTCCACCCCTCCACTTT	CASRDTGVSPPLHF
TRBV27	-	TRBJ1-1	TRBD1	TGTGCCAGCAGTCCGTCGACAGGGATGGGTCGGATCGCTGAAGCTTTCTTT	CASSPSTGMGRIAEAFF
TRBV5-5	-	TRBJ2-7	TRBD2	TGTGCCAGCAGCAACCGACTAGCGGGGGACTACGAGCAGTACTTC	CASSNRLAGDYEQYF
TRBV12-2	-	TRBJ2-6	-	TGTGCAAGTCGCGCCCGCGGGGGGGCATGCTCTGGGGCCAACGTCCTGACTTTC	CASRARGGACSGANVLTF
TRBV19	-	TRBJ1-5	-	TGTGCCAGTACAGGGGCCGGCTGGAGTCAGCCCCAGCATTTT	CASTGAGWSQPQHF